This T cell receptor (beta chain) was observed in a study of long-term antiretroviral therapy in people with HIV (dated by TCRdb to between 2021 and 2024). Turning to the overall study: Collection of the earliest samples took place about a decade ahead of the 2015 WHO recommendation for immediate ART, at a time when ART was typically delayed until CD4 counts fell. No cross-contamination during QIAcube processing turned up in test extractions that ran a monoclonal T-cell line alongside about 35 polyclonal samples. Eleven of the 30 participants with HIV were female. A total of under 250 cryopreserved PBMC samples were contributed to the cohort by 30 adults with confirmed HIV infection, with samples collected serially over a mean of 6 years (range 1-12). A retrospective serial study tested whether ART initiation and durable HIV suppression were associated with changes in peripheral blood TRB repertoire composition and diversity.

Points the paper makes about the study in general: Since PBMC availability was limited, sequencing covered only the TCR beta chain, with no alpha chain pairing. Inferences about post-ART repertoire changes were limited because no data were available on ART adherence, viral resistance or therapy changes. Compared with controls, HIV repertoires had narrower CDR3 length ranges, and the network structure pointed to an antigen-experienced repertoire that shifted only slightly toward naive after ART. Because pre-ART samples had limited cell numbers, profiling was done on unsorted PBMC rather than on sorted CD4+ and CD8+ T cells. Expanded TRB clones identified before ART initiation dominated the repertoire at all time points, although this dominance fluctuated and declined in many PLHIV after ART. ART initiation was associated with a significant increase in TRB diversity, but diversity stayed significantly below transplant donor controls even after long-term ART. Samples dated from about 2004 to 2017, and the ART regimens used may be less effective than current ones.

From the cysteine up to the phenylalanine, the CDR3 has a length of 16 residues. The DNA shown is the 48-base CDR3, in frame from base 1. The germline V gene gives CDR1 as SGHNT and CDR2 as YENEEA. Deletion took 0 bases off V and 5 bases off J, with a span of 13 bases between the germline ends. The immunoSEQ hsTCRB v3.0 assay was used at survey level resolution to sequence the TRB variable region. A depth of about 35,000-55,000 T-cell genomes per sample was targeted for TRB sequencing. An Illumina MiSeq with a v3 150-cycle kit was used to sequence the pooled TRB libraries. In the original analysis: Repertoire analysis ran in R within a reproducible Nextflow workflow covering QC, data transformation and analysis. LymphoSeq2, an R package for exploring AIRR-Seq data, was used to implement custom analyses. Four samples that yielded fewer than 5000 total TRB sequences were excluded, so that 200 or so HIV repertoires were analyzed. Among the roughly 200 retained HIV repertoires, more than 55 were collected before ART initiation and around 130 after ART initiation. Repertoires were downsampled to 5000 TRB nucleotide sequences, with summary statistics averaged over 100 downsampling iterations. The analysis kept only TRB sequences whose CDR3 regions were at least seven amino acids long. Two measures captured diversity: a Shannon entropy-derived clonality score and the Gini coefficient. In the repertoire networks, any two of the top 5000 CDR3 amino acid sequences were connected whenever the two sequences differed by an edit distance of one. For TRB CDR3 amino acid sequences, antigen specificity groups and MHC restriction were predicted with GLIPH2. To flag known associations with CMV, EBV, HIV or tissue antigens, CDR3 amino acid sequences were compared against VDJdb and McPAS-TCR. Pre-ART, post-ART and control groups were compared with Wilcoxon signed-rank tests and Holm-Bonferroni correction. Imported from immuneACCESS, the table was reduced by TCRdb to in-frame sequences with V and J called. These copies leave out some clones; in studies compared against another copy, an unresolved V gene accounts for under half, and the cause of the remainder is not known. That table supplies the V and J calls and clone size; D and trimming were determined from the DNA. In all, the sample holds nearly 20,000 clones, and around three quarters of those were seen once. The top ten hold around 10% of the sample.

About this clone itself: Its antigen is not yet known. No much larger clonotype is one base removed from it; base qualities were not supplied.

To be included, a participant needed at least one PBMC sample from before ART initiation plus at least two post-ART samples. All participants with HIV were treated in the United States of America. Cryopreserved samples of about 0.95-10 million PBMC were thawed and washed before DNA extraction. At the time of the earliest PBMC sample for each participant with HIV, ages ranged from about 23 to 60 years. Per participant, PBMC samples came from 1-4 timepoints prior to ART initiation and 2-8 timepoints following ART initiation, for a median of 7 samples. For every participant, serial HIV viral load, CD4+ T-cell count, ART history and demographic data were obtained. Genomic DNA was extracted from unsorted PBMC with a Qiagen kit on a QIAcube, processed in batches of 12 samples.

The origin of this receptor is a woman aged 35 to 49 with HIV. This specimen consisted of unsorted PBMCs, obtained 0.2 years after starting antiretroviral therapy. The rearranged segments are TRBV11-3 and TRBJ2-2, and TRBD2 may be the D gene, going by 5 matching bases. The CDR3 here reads CASSLDSSGRTGELFF. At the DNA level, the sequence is TGTGCCAGCAGCTTAGATTCCAGCGGTCGTACCGGGGAGCTGTTTTTT.